These T cell receptor beta chains were read from a single sample in a study of siplizumab effects on memory and regulatory T cells. Libraries were prepared by immunoSEQ multiplex PCR; TCRdb keeps only in-frame clonotypes and omits some of them. The data show roughly 100,000 clones, with approximately 90% seen just once and roughly 1.1% held by the top ten. Sample: CD4+ T cells sorted from blood. Receptors were obtained from a human donor in good health. Each CDR3 is given with its conserved first and last residue. The D gene is left open where the match is weak. Clone size is not always given. Where it is, it says once, few, many or a class for expanded clones.

V gene	D gene	clone size	J gene	CDR3 length	CDR3 protein	CDR3 DNA
TRBV25-1	TRBD1	-	TRBJ2-2	14	CASRETGITGELFF	TGTGCCAGCAGGGAGACAGGGATCACCGGGGAGCTGTTTTTT
TRBV5-1	-	-	TRBJ2-7	14	CASSLAERGYEQYF	TGCGCCAGCAGCTTGGCAGAGAGGGGCTACGAGCAGTACTTC
TRBV19	-	-	TRBJ1-4	15	CASSTQGGTNEKLFF	TGTGCCAGTAGTACACAAGGAGGAACTAATGAAAAACTGTTTTTT
TRBV5-1	-	-	TRBJ2-1	14	CASSSGFLGNEQFF	TGCGCCAGCAGTAGCGGCTTCCTTGGGAATGAGCAGTTCTTC
TRBV7-9	-	few	TRBJ1-2	14	CASSLVGRLDGYTF	TGTGCCAGCAGCTTAGTGGGCAGGTTGGATGGCTACACCTTC
TRBV6-1	TRBD1	-	TRBJ2-3	18	CASSDRLPGQGKTDTQYF	TGTGCCAGCAGTGACAGGCTTCCGGGACAGGGCAAAACAGATACGCAGTATTTT
TRBV2	TRBD1	-	TRBJ2-7	14	CASTGGTGDYEQYF	TGTGCCAGCACCGGAGGGACAGGAGACTACGAGCAGTACTTC
TRBV5-1	TRBD1	-	TRBJ1-2	15	CASRPQGPGGYGYTF	TGCGCCAGCAGGCCACAGGGGCCCGGGGGTTATGGCTACACCTTC
TRBV11-2	TRBD2	-	TRBJ2-1	14	CASSISGSPYEQFF	TGTGCCAGCAGCATTAGCGGGAGCCCCTATGAGCAGTTCTTC
TRBV11-2	-	-	TRBJ2-4	15	CASSSTSEGKNIQYF	TGTGCCAGCAGCTCAACTTCCGAGGGCAAAAACATTCAGTACTTC
TRBV18	TRBD1	once	TRBJ2-3	14	CASSRGQPTDTQYF	TGTGCCAGCTCAAGGGGACAGCCCACAGATACGCAGTATTTT
TRBV5-6	-	once	TRBJ2-6	16	CASSETVSSGANVLTF	TGTGCCAGCAGCGAGACAGTAAGCTCTGGGGCCAACGTCCTGACTTTC